This T cell receptor beta chain was documented in a study of blood T cell repertoires in COVID-19. Generated by immunoSEQ multiplex PCR, the TCRdb table keeps only in-frame clones and is missing some. The table lists some 100,000 clones, roughly 90% of them singletons. Sequenced sample: peripheral blood. This clonotype was sampled from a man aged 50-60 years with active COVID-19.

The CDR3 DNA reads as TGTGCCAGCTCTCGTCCGAGCGGGAGGAGCACAGATACGCAGTATTTT. Amino acids: CASSRPSGRSTDTQYF. V is TRBV18 and J is TRBJ2-3; 9 nucleotides agree with TRBD2. In germline, CDR1 is KGHSH, CDR2 LQKENI. The trim removed 6 bases at V and 0 bases at J, leaving 7 bases unmatched. The CDR3 totals 16 residues.